Shown below are 6 T cell receptor beta chains from a single sample sequenced in a study of immune evolution from preneoplasia to lung adenocarcinoma. Using immunoSEQ multiplex PCR, the repertoire was profiled, and TCRdb retains in-frame clones only, with some absent. The sample has thousands of clones; more than 75% are singletons. The source material was FFPE adjacent normal lung tissue. The origin of the receptors is a person between 55 and 80 years old with lung adenocarcinoma.

The J gene is TRBJ2-5, the V gene TRBV21-1; no DNA check was done on the table's D call, TRBD2. TRBV21-1 is annotated as a pseudogene. This CDR3 region has 16 residues. CDR3 nucleotides: TGTGCCAGCAGCAAAGCGACCCGGGAGGGCCTGGAGACCCAGTACTTC. Translation: CASSKATREGLETQYF.

The V gene is TRBV2, the J gene TRBJ1-1; TRBD1 is a possible D gene (5 bases). Germline CDR1 reads SNHLY; CDR2 reads FYNNEI. Trimming removed 4 bases at V and 4 bases at J, with 13 bases between. The CDR3 runs 14 residues. DNA of the CDR3: TGTGCCAGCAGTGTGCAGGGATTGACCACTGAAGCTTTCTTT. This translates into CASSVQGLTTEAFF. Variable domain in full (rest from reference TRBV2 and TRBJ1-1): EPEVTQTPSHQVTQMGQEVILRCVPISNHLYFYWYRQILGQKVEFLVSFYNNEISEKSEIFDDQFSVERPDGSNFTLKIRSTKLEDSAMYFCASSVQGLTTEAFFGQGTRLTVV.

The chain carries TRBV6-5 and TRBJ1-4; TRBD1 aligns across 8 bases. The CDR3 covers 14 residues. Trimming removed 2 bases from V and 8 bases from J; junction bases left unmatched: 4. The V gene's germline CDR1 is MNHEY and CDR2 SVGAGI. Written as DNA, the CDR3 is TGTGCCAGCAGTTACAGGACAGGGAGGGAAAAACTGTTTTTT. Its protein is CASSYRTGREKLFF.

This clone was seen a handful of times. V and J are TRBV11-3 and TRBJ2-1, with D possibly called TRBD1 or TRBD2 (5 bases each). The CDR3 runs 14 residues. Trimming shortened V by 3 bases and J by 8 bases, and 14 bases separated the two germline ends. The germline V gene has CDR1 SGHNT and CDR2 YENEEA. In DNA, the CDR3 is TGTGCCAGCAGCTTGATTCCAGGGAGCCATGAGCAGTTCTTC. This codes for CASSLIPGSHEQFF.

This chain uses TRBV4-2 with TRBJ2-6; D is ambiguous. The germline V gene has CDR1 LGHNA and CDR2 YNFKEQ. V was shortened by 6 bases and J by 0 bases, with 12 bases between the two germline ends. CDR3 length: 16 residues. The CDR3 reads CASRQSLSSGANVLTF. In DNA, the CDR3 is TGTGCCAGCAGGCAGTCCCTAAGCTCTGGGGCCAACGTCCTGACTTTC.

The V call is TRBV30, the J call TRBJ1-2, with 10 bases that match TRBD1. The V gene end was trimmed by 2 bases and the J gene end by 10 bases; junction bases not matched to a gene: 13. The CDR3 runs 15 residues. Per the germline V gene, CDR1 is GTSNPN and CDR2 is SVGIG (reference sequence). The CDR3 DNA sequence: TGTGCCTGGAGTCCCCCCGGGACAGGGGCCCTATTCTACACCTTC. As protein: CAWSPPGTGALFYTF.